This T cell receptor (beta chain) is drawn from a study of pediatric ulcerative colitis. Study summary: Fewer than ten patients showed pancolitis and two showed left-sided colitis.

The study, taken as a whole, reports: Blood-rectal clonal overlap within each person was significantly higher in ulcerative colitis patients than controls. Rectal repertoires separated controls, mild-moderate and acute severe colitis.

Only one count was recorded for this clone. No antigen is known for it. Germline assignment: CDR1 MNHEY and CDR2 SVGAGI. CDR3 length: 13 amino acids. Trimming cost V 4 bases and J 6 bases, with 9 bases left between them. The survey-level immunoSEQ assay was used. Measured with immunoSEQ multiplex PCR; TCRdb has only the in-frame clones, and not every one. The sample includes fewer than 40,000 clones, around four fifths of them seen just once. The chain recombines TRBV6-5 with TRBJ2-2; no reliable D call. Sequencing input: blood. The sequence derives from a girl aged 5 to 17 with moderate ulcerative colitis. This CDR3 reads CASSSYNAGELFF. CDR3 sequence (DNA): TGTGCCAGCAGTTCCTATAATGCCGGGGAGCTGTTTTTT.